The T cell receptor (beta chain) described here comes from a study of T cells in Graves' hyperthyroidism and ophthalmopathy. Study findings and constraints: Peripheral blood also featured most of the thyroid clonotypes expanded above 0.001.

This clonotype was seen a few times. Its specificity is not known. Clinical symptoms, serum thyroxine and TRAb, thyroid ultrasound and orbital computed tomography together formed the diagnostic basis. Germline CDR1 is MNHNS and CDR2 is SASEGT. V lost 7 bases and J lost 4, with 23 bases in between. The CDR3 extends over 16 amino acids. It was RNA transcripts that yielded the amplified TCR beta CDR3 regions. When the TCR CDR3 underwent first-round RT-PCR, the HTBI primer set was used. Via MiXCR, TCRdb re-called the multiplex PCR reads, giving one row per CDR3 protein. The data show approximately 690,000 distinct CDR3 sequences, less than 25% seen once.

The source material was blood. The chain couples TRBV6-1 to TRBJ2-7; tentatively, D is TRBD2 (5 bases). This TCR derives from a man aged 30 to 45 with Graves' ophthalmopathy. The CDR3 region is CASNRGTSHLQYEQYF. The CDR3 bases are TGTGCCAGCAACCGGGGAACAAGCCACTTACAGTACGAGCAGTACTTC.